This TCR beta chain stems from a study of blood T cell repertoires in COVID-19. Study details: Sites across the United States, Italy and Spain contributed samples from acute and convalescent COVID-19. PBMCs, B-cell-depleted T cells, or T cells provided the cDNA or gDNA that made up the material.

The CDR3 is made up of 18 amino acids. The germline V gene has CDR1 GTSNPN and CDR2 SVGIG (reference sequence). Germline trimming cut 1 base from V and 3 bases from J; bases unmatched to any gene: 12. Original methodology: Reference gene primer amplification gave estimated nucleated cell counts. Assay: immunoSEQ multiplex PCR; the TCRdb copy retains only in-frame clones and omits some. V, J and clone size were drawn from that table, and D and trimming were deduced from the DNA. Among 200,000 to 250,000 clones listed, more than 70% were seen once. This clonotype was obtained from a woman of 80 years or more with acute or convalescent COVID-19. The sample comprised peripheral blood. The rearrangement links TRBV30 to TRBJ2-6, with 7 bases that match TRBD1. CDR3 region: CAWSERGQTVFGANVLTF. DNA of the CDR3: TGTGCCTGGAGTGAACGGGGACAGACTGTTTTTGGGGCCAACGTCCTGACTTTC.